This T cell receptor beta chain appears in the sequencing data of a study of T cells in Graves' hyperthyroidism and ophthalmopathy. RNA transcripts gave rise to amplified TCR beta CDR3 regions. TCR CDR3 underwent first-round RT-PCR with the HTBI primer set. MiXCR, run by TCRdb on the multiplex PCR reads, gives a single entry per CDR3 protein. This sample has 450,000 to 650,000 distinct CDR3 sequences, with 14% found just once. For this clonotype: Its target is not known.

The CDR3 is made up of 14 amino acids. CDR1 GTSNPN and CDR2 SVGIG come from the germline V gene (reference sequence). V was cut by 4 bases and J by 5 bases, with 14 bases left in between. The study, taken as a whole, reports: Ophthalmopathy was identified by the model a median about seven months ahead of onset.

This rearrangement joins TRBV30 to TRBJ2-2, with D possibly being TRBD2 (5 bases). This clonotype was sampled from a woman in her late teens or twenties with Graves' ophthalmopathy. The sample consisted of blood. This chain's CDR3 is CAWKWQTGTGELFF. The CDR3 nucleotides read TGTGCCTGGAAGTGGCAGACGGGGACCGGGGAGCTGTTTTTT.